The 17 T cell receptor beta chains given below trace back to one sample, sequenced in a study of T cells in Graves' hyperthyroidism and ophthalmopathy. Amplified TCR beta CDR3 regions came from RNA transcripts. Carried out on the TCR CDR3, a first-round RT-PCR used the HTBI primer set. TCRdb called the multiplex PCR reads again in MiXCR, with one record for every CDR3 protein. Of 300,000 to 400,000 distinct CDR3 sequences in the sample, roughly a fifth are singletons; the top ten hold about 50%. Specimen: blood. All receptors come from a woman aged 45 to 65 with Graves' hyperthyroidism.

The sample holds many counts of this clonotype. The genes are TRBV3-1 and TRBJ2-5; 14 bases are a match to TRBD2. CDR1 is LGHDT and CDR2 is YNNKEL in the germline V gene (reference sequence). This CDR3 is 16 amino acids long. The V segment lost 7 bases and the J segment 2 bases; nucleotides outside the gene matches: 6. The CDR3 protein is CASTLTSGGGQETQYF. In DNA, the CDR3 is TGTGCCAGCACCCTGACTAGCGGGGGGGGACAAGAGACCCAGTACTTC.

This clonotype came up many times. This chain uses TRBV12-3 or TRBV12-4 with TRBJ1-2; a weak D match, TRBD1 (6 bases). The CDR3 contains 16 residues. V lost 3 bases, J lost 6 bases, and 20 bases lay in between. CDR3 sequence reads: CASSFQGYPLRNGYTF. The CDR3 coding sequence is TGTGCCAGCAGTTTTCAGGGGTATCCTTTAAGGAATGGCTACACCTTC.

This clonotype was counted many times. Relative to the germline gene, one junction end is altered; a read error may explain this. The chain has TRBV30 and TRBJ1-5; the match to TRBD1 covers 10 bases. The CDR3 spans 14 residues. Germline values: CDR1 GTSNPN, CDR2 SVGIG (reference sequence). CDR3: CACSGTGANQPQHF. DNA for the CDR3: TGTGCCTGCAGTGGGACAGGGGCCAATCAGCCCCAGCATTTT. Looking up the rest from reference TRBV30 and TRBJ1-5 gives the full variable domain: SQTIHQWPATLVQPVGSPLSLECTVEGTSNPNLYWYRQAAGRGLQLLFYSVGIGQISSEVPQNLSASRPQDRQFILSSKKLLLSDSGFYLCACSGTGANQPQHFGDGTRLSIL.

The CDR3 loop is CASSLGQVHYEQYF. CDR3 in DNA: TGCGCCAGCAGCTTGGGACAGGTCCACTACGAGCAGTACTTC. The V gene is TRBV5-1, the J gene TRBJ2-7; D may be TRBD1 (6 bases). Per germline, CDR1 SGHRS and CDR2 YFSETQ. The CDR3 covers 14 residues. V lost 0 bases and J 3 bases, leaving 10 bases between the germline ends.

This chain connects TRBV2 to TRBJ2-7, with 10 bases lining up with TRBD1. CDR1 SNHLY and CDR2 FYNNEI come from the germline V gene. V trimming: 4 bases; J trimming: 6 bases; junction bases outside the gene matches: 3. The CDR3 has 13 residues. The CDR3 loop is CASSGTGGGEQYF. CDR3 DNA: TGTGCCAGCAGTGGGACAGGGGGAGGCGAGCAGTACTTC.

This clonotype was seen repeatedly, ten times or more. The DNA for the CDR3 is TGTGCCAGCAGCTCGCATCGGGACTCATTCTACGAGCAGTACTTC. Its translation: CASSSHRDSFYEQYF. This sequence joins TRBV7-9 and TRBJ2-7; D is possibly TRBD2 (6 bases). The CDR3 runs to 15 residues. Trimming stripped 4 bases from V and 3 bases from J, with 16 bases between. Germline assignment: CDR1 SEHNR and CDR2 FQNEAQ (reference sequence).

The chain uses TRBV11-2 and TRBJ2-7; maybe TRBD1 (5 bases). Germline V gene sequence: CDR1 SGHAT, CDR2 FQNNGV. This CDR3 has 14 residues. Trimming took 1 base from V and 5 from J, leaving 12 bases between them. CDR3 DNA sequence: TGTGCCAGCAGCTTAGTTCAGGGATCCCACGAGCAGTACTTC. It encodes CASSLVQGSHEQYF.

In this sample, this clonotype turned up many times. This chain uses TRBV12-3 or TRBV12-4 with TRBJ1-1; 9 bases are a match to TRBD1. This CDR3 is built from 15 residues. J was trimmed by 0 bases and V by 6 bases; bases with no gene match: 5. CDR3 protein: CASRARTGVNTEAFF. CDR3 sequence (DNA): TGTGCCAGCAGAGCTCGGACAGGGGTGAACACTGAAGCTTTCTTT.

Many counts were recorded for this clonotype. This rearrangement joins TRBV5-5 to TRBJ2-3; tentative D call: TRBD2 (6 bases). CDR1 and CDR2 from the germline V gene are SGHKS and YYEKEE (reference sequence). Deletions cut 4 bases from V and 2 bases from J, with 17 bases between. The CDR3 runs 16 residues. CDR3 protein: CASSPWGSGYTDTQYF. The CDR3 bases are TGTGCCAGCAGCCCTTGGGGTAGCGGATACACAGATACGCAGTATTTT.

This clonotype was seen repeatedly, ten times or more. The chain uses TRBV27 and TRBJ2-1; weak D call: TRBD2 (6 bases). Per the germline V gene, CDR1 is MNHEY and CDR2 is SMNVEV (reference sequence). The germline V and J ends were trimmed by 3 bases and 9 bases, with 9 bases remaining between them. The CDR3 totals 12 residues. The CDR3 is CASSFGGSEQFF. The CDR3, as DNA: TGTGCCAGCAGTTTCGGAGGGTCTGAGCAGTTCTTC.

The V and J genes are TRBV19 and TRBJ1-5; D not resolved. V lost 5 bases, J lost 9 bases, and 14 bases lay in between. This CDR3 is built from 13 residues. Germline V gene sequence: CDR1 LNHDA, CDR2 SQIVND (reference sequence). CDR3 bases: TGTGCCAGTAGTCGAGGAGGCTCGGGGCCCCAGCATTTT. It yields the protein CASSRGGSGPQHF.

This clonotype appeared once. The rearrangement uses TRBV19 and TRBJ1-5; perhaps TRBD1 as D (5 bases). The CDR3 has 12 residues. Per germline, CDR1 LNHDA and CDR2 SQIVND (reference sequence). Trimming took 8 bases from V and 2 from J, leaving 7 bases between them. CDR3 region: CASGGGNQPQHF. DNA of the CDR3: TGTGCCAGTGGGGGAGGCAATCAGCCCCAGCATTTT.

V usage is TRBV2 and J usage is TRBJ1-5; TRBD1 might be the D (6 bases). Trimming left V 8 bases short and J 2 bases short, with 19 bases between. The germline V gene encodes CDR1 SNHLY and CDR2 FYNNEI. This CDR3 has 16 residues. Here the CDR3 reads CASSPRKGDGNQPQHF. The CDR3, as DNA: TGTGCCAGCTCACCACGGAAGGGGGATGGCAATCAGCCCCAGCATTTT.

This clonotype has ten or more counts. This sequence joins TRBV6-1 and TRBJ2-3, with 9 nucleotides matching TRBD1. This CDR3 comprises 15 residues. V lost 3 bases to trimming and J lost 0 bases; unmatched junction nucleotides: 1. CDR1 and CDR2 from the germline V gene are MNHNS and SASEGT. The chain's CDR3 is CASSDGQGSTDTQYF. CDR3 bases: TGTGCCAGCAGTGACGGACAGGGGAGCACAGATACGCAGTATTTT.

The genes are TRBV12-3 or TRBV12-4 and TRBJ2-7, with 9 bases lining up with TRBD1. The ends lost 5 bases at V and 3 bases at J; junction bases unmatched: 5. The CDR3 runs 14 residues. As DNA, the CDR3 is TGTGCCAGCAGTAAACCGGGACAGGGCTACGAGCAGTACTTC. Translating gives CASSKPGQGYEQYF.

This clonotype was seen a few times. This chain connects TRBV29-1 to TRBJ1-2, with TRBD1 matching over 10 bases. This CDR3 is 15 amino acids long. Losses at the gene ends were 8 bases for V and 2 bases for J; bases not matched to a gene: 11. Germline CDR1 is SQVTM and CDR2 is ANQGSEA. For the CDR3, the DNA is TGCAGCTCTGGTCGGGACAGGGGTCACAACTATGGCTACACCTTC. Residues: CSSGRDRGHNYGYTF.

In DNA form, the CDR3 reads TGTGCCAGCAGCCAAGGAGATAGCTTCTCTGGGGCCAACGTCCTGACTTTC. This gives the protein CASSQGDSFSGANVLTF. The genes are TRBV3-1 and TRBJ2-6; no reliable D call. The CDR3 totals 17 residues. Per the germline V gene, CDR1 is LGHDT and CDR2 is YNNKEL (reference sequence). The V and J ends lost 1 base and 0 bases respectively, with 10 bases between them.